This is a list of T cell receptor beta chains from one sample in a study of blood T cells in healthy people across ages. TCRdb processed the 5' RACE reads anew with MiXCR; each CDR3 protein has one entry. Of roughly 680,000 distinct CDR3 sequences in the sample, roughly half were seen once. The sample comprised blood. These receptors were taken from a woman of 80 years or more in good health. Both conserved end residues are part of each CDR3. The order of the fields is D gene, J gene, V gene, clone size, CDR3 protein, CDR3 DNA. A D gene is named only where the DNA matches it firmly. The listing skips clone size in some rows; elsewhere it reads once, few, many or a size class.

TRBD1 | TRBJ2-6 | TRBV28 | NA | CASSFGTASGANVLTF | TGTGCCAGCAGTTTTGGGACAGCCTCTGGGGCCAACGTCCTGACTTTC
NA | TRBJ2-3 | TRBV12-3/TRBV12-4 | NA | CASSIRRADTQYF | TGTGCCAGCAGCATTAGGAGGGCAGATACGCAGTATTTT
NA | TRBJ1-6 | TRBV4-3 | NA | CASSPRPGLNNSPLHF | TGCGCCAGCAGCCCACGTCCGGGACTCAATAATTCACCCCTCCACTTT
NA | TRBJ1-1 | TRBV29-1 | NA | CSIGQMNTEAFF | TGCAGCATAGGACAGATGAACACTGAAGCTTTCTTT
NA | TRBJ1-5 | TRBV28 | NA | CASSFPDGSYNQPQHF | TGTGCCAGCAGTTTTCCGGACGGGAGCTACAATCAGCCCCAGCATTTT
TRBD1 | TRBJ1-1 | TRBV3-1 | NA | CASSQEGGYTEAFF | TGTGCCAGCAGCCAAGAAGGGGGCTACACTGAAGCTTTCTTT
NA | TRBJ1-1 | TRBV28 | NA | CASSVGGRVHTEAFF | TGTGCCAGCAGTGTTGGGGGACGGGTTCACACTGAAGCTTTCTTT
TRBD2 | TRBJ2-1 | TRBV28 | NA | CASSLAGTSGSYEQFF | TGTGCCAGCAGTTTAGCCGGGACTAGCGGGAGCTATGAGCAGTTCTTC
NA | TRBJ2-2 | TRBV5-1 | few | CASSSEDRVQFGAGELFF | NA
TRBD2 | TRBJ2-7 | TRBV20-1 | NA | CSARGGGEQYF | TGCAGTGCCCGGGGGGGGGGAGAGCAGTACTTC
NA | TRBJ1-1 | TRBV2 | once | CASRQDANTEAFF | TGTGCCAGCAGACAGGACGCGAACACTGAAGCTTTCTTT
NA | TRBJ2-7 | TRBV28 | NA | CASSLRWGEQYF | TGTGCCAGCAGCTTACGTTGGGGCGAGCAGTACTTC
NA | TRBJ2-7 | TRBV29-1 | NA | CSVVLGGGYEQYF | TGCAGCGTGGTCCTCGGGGGCGGGTACGAGCAGTACTTC
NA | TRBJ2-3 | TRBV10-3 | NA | CAVSESTRVSDTQYF | TGTGCCGTCAGTGAGTCGACTAGAGTGTCAGATACGCAGTATTTT
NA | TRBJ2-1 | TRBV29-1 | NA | CSVPGTPSYNEQFF | TGCAGCGTGCCCGGGACACCGTCCTACAATGAGCAGTTCTTC
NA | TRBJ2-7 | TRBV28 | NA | CASTRHLGAEQYF | TGTGCCAGCACTCGACACCTCGGGGCCGAGCAGTACTTC
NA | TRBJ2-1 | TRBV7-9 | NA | CASSLRIEQFF | TGTGCCAGCAGCTTACGGATAGAGCAGTTCTTC
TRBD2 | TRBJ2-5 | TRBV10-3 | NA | CAISEGTSGGKETQYF | TGTGCCATCAGTGAGGGGACTAGCGGGGGGAAAGAGACCCAGTACTTC
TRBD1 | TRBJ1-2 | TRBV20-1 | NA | CSARDIQGINYGYTF | TGCAGTGCTAGAGATATACAGGGGATTAACTATGGCTACACCTTC
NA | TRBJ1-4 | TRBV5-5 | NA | CASSLESGRRQKLFF | TGTGCCAGCAGCTTGGAGTCCGGGAGGCGGCAAAAACTGTTTTTT
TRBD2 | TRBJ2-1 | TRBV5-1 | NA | CASSLEDGGGADQQFF | TGCGCCAGCAGCTTGGAGGATGGCGGGGGGGCCGACCAGCAGTTCTTC
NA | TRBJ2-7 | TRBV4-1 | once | CASSQGSGGEQYF | TGCGCCAGCAGCCAAGGATCAGGCGGCGAGCAGTACTTC
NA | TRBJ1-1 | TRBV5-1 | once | CASSLDGRPNTEAFF | TGCGCCAGCAGCTTGGACGGCAGGCCGAACACTGAAGCTTTCTTT
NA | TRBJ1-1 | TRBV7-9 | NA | CASSLAVLAPEAFF | TGTGCCAGCAGCTTAGCTGTCTTGGCCCCTGAAGCTTTCTTT
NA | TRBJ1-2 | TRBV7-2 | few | CASSLVYDGYTF | TGTGCCAGCAGCTTAGTGTACGATGGCTACACCTTC
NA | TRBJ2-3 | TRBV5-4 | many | CASSRGGAEDTQYF | TGTGCCAGCAGCCGTGGGGGCGCCGAAGATACGCAGTATTTT
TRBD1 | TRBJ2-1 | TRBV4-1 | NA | CASSQPEAGGSDEQFF | TGCGCCAGCAGCCAGCCAGAGGCAGGGGGTAGCGATGAGCAGTTCTTC
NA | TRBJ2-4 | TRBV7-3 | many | CASSLKGSNIQYF | TGTGCCAGCAGCTTAAAGGGTTCAAACATTCAGTACTTC
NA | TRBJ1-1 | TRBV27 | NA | CASSLRGWRIQAFF | TGTGCCAGCAGTTTGAGGGGTTGGAGGATACAAGCTTTCTTT
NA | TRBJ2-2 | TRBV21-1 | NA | CASSKGRNANTGELFF | TGTGCCAGCAGCAAAGGACGGAACGCGAACACCGGGGAGCTGTTTTTT
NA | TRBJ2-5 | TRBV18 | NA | CASSPPNGQETQYF | TGTGCCAGCTCACCACCAAACGGCCAAGAGACCCAGTACTTC
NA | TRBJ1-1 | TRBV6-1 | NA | CASSQTSVNTEAFF | TGTGCCAGCAGTCAAACATCTGTGAACACTGAAGCTTTCTTT
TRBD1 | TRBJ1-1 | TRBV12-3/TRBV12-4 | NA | CASSPETGSTTEAFF | TGTGCCAGCAGTCCAGAGACAGGGAGTACGACTGAAGCTTTCTTT
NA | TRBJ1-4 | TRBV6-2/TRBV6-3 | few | CASSYSDRQDIEKLFF | TGTGCCAGCAGTTACTCGGACAGACAAGATATTGAAAAACTGTTTTTT
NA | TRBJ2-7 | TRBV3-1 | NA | CASSPRSGYEQYF | TGTGCCAGCAGCCCCCGTTCAGGGTACGAGCAGTACTTC
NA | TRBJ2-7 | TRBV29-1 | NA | CSIVQGYSYEQYF | TGCAGCATTGTTCAGGGCTATTCATACGAGCAGTACTTC
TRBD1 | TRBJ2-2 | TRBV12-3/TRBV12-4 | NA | CASSTQGDRVAGELFF | TGTGCCAGCAGTACCCAAGGGGACAGGGTCGCCGGGGAGCTGTTTTTT